This record covers a single T cell receptor (beta chain). V lost 1 base, J lost 9 bases, and 13 bases lay in between. Germline V CDR1 and CDR2: SGHTA, FQGNSA. This CDR3 comprises 14 residues. Libraries were prepared by immunoSEQ multiplex PCR; TCRdb keeps only in-frame clonotypes and omits some of them. The top ten clones hold around 4.7% of a sample with roughly 99,000 clones, about 85% of them seen once. The data belong to a study of T cell responses to AZD1222 COVID-19 vaccine. The chain employs TRBV7-2 and TRBJ1-5; a weak D match, TRBD1 (5 bases). The origin of this receptor is an adult who received the AZD1222 COVID-19 vaccine. The starting material was peripheral blood, obtained 28 days after the second AZD1222 dose. CDR3 region: CASSLDGGVGPQHF. The CDR3 region has the DNA TGTGCCAGCAGCTTAGACGGAGGGGTAGGGCCCCAGCATTTT.